This T cell receptor beta chain was found in a study of shared clonotypes between healthy human individuals. It was across several immunoSEQ plates that each subset's genomic DNA was evenly split. The quantity of DNA used in unsorted PBMC replicate PCRs was roughly 320 ng, corresponding to 25,000 to 30,000 T cell genomes. The assay was immunoSEQ multiplex PCR, and TCRdb's table has in-frame clones only and misses some. This repertoire shows fewer than 650,000 clones, around 78% found once; its top ten account for over 10%. Germline V lookup: CDR1 MDHEN, CDR2 SYDVKM. CDR3 length equals 15 residues. V was trimmed by 2 bases and J by 3 bases, leaving 11 bases between them.

This clonotype was sampled from a woman aged 40 to 50 in good health. Some clones in this sample may be carry-over from other donors' samples. The chain joins TRBV28 to TRBJ1-5; tentatively, D is TRBD1 (5 bases). The source material was PBMCs. CDR3 DNA sequence: TGTGCCAGCAGTTTAGGGGCGGGGAACAATCAGCCCCAGCATTTT. This gives the protein CASSLGAGNNQPQHF.